This TCR beta chain was sequenced in a study of CD8 T cells in Susac syndrome. The germline gives CDR1 SGHRS, CDR2 YFSETQ. The germline V and J ends were trimmed by 10 bases and 5 bases, with 25 bases remaining between them. This CDR3 is 16 amino acids long. The RNA input was roughly 0.45 to 1 ug, and it was reverse transcribed with random hexamers. Using its own MiXCR run on the immunoSEQ multiplex PCR reads, TCRdb lists one record per CDR3 protein. The sample holds some 150,000 distinct CDR3 sequences, just under 95% seen once. The material sequenced was CD8+ T cells from PBMCs. The TCR was taken from a human donor with multiple sclerosis. The chain recombines TRBV5-1 with TRBJ2-1; TRBD1 might be the D (6 bases). CDR3 sequence: CAPSHRDTYYHNEQFF. In DNA, the CDR3 is TGCGCCCCGAGCCACAGGGATACCTATTATCACAATGAGCAGTTCTTC.